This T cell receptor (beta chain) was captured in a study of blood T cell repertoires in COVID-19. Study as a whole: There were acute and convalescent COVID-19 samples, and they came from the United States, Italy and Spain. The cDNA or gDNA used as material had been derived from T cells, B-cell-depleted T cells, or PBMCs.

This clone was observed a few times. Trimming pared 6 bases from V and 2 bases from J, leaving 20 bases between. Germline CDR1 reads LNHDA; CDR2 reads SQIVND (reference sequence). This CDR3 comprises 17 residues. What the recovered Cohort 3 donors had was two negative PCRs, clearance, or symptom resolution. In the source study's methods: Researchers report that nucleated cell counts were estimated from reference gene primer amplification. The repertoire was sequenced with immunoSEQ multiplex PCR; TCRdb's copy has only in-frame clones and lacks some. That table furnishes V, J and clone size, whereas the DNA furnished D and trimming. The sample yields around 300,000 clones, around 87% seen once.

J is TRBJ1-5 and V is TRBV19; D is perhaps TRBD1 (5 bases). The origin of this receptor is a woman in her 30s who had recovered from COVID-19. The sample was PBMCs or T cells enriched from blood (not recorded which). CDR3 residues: CASRQMSGGMGNQPQHF. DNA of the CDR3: TGTGCCAGTAGACAGATGAGCGGGGGTATGGGCAATCAGCCCCAGCATTTT.